The 29 T cell receptor beta chains reported below all come from one sample, sequenced in a study of Graves' ophthalmopathy and Graves' hyperthyroidism. Using RNA transcripts, the TCR beta CDR3 regions were amplified. Second-round multiplex PCR followed a first-round RT-PCR using HTBI primers. Each CDR3 protein gets one entry after TCRdb re-called the multiplex PCR reads with MiXCR. The table shows about half a million distinct CDR3 sequences, with over 13% occurring only once. The sample consisted of blood. These receptors originate from a woman aged 25 to 39 with Graves' ophthalmopathy.

This clonotype was seen ten or more times. The chain is built from TRBV28 and TRBJ1-1; the match to TRBD1 covers 7 bases. The germline gives CDR1 MDHEN, CDR2 SYDVKM. J was trimmed by 6 bases and V by 5 bases; bases with no gene match: 6. The CDR3 is 13 residues long. For the CDR3, the DNA is TGTGCCAGCAGTCCAAACAGGGGCCCTGAAGCTTTCTTT. Protein product: CASSPNRGPEAFF.

In its sample, this clonotype was seen many times. A much larger clone is a single base away; this may be a read error. The rearrangement joins TRBV6-5 to TRBJ2-5; perhaps D is TRBD1 or TRBD2 (6 bases each). This CDR3 is 15 amino acids long. CDR1 is MNHEY, CDR2 SVGAGI, per germline. The CDR3 bases are TGTGCCAGCAGCCACGGGGGCGAGGGTCAAGAGACCAAGTACTTC. It specifies CASSHGGEGQETKYF.

The V and J genes are TRBV12-3 or TRBV12-4 and TRBJ1-1, with D hard to call. The V gene lost 9 bases and the J gene lost 10 bases, with 15 bases spanning the gap. The CDR3 has 11 amino acids. CDR3 loop: CASIEPRGAFF. CDR3 sequence (DNA): TGTGCCAGTATCGAACCCCGTGGAGCTTTCTTT.

This clonotype came up a few times. The chain has TRBV7-9 and TRBJ1-3, with no clear D. Germline V CDR1 and CDR2: SEHNR, FQNEAQ (reference sequence). Trimming stripped 2 bases from V and 3 bases from J, with 5 bases between. CDR3 length equals 13 residues. CDR3 in amino acids: CASSLSDGNTIYF. The CDR3 region has the DNA TGTGCCAGCAGCTTAAGTGATGGAAACACCATATATTTT.

This clonotype was seen at least ten times. The V gene is TRBV7-2, the J gene TRBJ2-2; TRBD1 matches 7 bases. Losses at the gene ends were 1 base for V and 6 bases for J; bases not matched to a gene: 2. This CDR3 has 14 residues. CDR1 and CDR2 (germline): SGHTA, FQGNSA. The CDR3 DNA reads TGTGCCAGCAGCTTAGTCACAGGGGCCGGGGAGCTGTTTTTT. Its translation is CASSLVTGAGELFF.

This clonotype was counted at least ten times. The J gene is TRBJ2-6, the V gene TRBV19, with TRBD2 as a possible D gene (6 bases). Germline CDR1 reads LNHDA; CDR2 reads SQIVND (reference sequence). The CDR3 has 15 residues. With 3 bases removed from V and 3 bases from J, the gap between germline ends came to 9 bases. Written as DNA, the CDR3 is TGTGCCAGTAGTATGGCGGGATATGGGGCCAACGTCCTGACTTTC. Residues: CASSMAGYGANVLTF.

This clonotype was observed at least ten times. J is TRBJ1-1 and V is TRBV2; D uncertain. The V and J ends lost 4 bases and 4 bases respectively, with 13 bases between them. The length of the CDR3 is 14 residues. Germline lookup yields CDR1 SNHLY and CDR2 FYNNEI. The CDR3 region has the DNA TGTGCCAGCAGTGGAAGGTTGGGTTTCACTGAAGCTTTCTTT. Translation: CASSGRLGFTEAFF.

The table lists this clonotype with many counts. The rearrangement links TRBV10-2 to TRBJ1-1, with TRBD1 as a possible D gene (6 bases). The CDR3 loop spans 13 amino acids. V was trimmed by 6 bases and J by 7 bases, leaving 15 bases between them. CDR1 is WSHSY and CDR2 is SAAADI in the germline V gene. CDR3 coding DNA: TGCGCCAGCAGAAGGACGGACAGAATTGAAGCTTTCTTT. This encodes CASRRTDRIEAFF.

In its sample, this clonotype was seen many times. The V gene is TRBV4-2, the J gene TRBJ1-2; tentative D call: TRBD1 (5 bases). The CDR3 runs 15 residues. Trimming shortened V by 0 bases and J by 0 bases, and 8 bases separated the two germline ends. Germline V gene sequence: CDR1 LGHNA, CDR2 YNFKEQ. The CDR3 reads CASSQDMTANYGYTF. CDR3 coding DNA: TGTGCCAGCAGCCAAGACATGACAGCTAACTATGGCTACACCTTC.

This clonotype was counted ten times or more. The chain links TRBV27 to TRBJ2-7, with D uncertain. Trimming left V 6 bases short and J 1 base short, with 13 bases between. The CDR3 extends over 14 amino acids. Germline lookup yields CDR1 MNHEY and CDR2 SMNVEV (reference sequence). The chain's CDR3 is CASRPGSNSYEQYF. The DNA for the CDR3 is TGTGCCAGCAGACCCGGGTCCAATTCCTACGAGCAGTACTTC.

This clonotype was seen ten or more times. The chain joins TRBV27 to TRBJ2-2; no reliable D call. V was clipped by 6 bases and J by 3 bases, with 11 bases between them. Germline V gives CDR1 MNHEY, CDR2 SMNVEV (reference sequence). The CDR3 is 14 amino acids. The CDR3 here is CASSFSWDTGELFF. The CDR3 nucleotides read TGTGCCAGCAGCTTTTCGTGGGACACCGGGGAGCTGTTTTTT.

This clonotype was picked up many times. The J gene is TRBJ1-1, the V gene TRBV6-5; D gene ambiguous. V lost 2 bases and J lost 4, with 8 bases in between. There are 13 residues in the CDR3. CDR1 is MNHEY, CDR2 SVGAGI, per germline. CDR3 in amino acids: CASSYHRGTEAFF. The CDR3, as DNA: TGTGCCAGCAGTTACCATCGGGGCACTGAAGCTTTCTTT.

This clonotype was seen ten or more times. The chain carries TRBV30 and TRBJ1-1; no reliable D call. The CDR3 contains 13 residues. Per germline, CDR1 GTSNPN and CDR2 SVGIG (reference sequence). V was cut by 0 bases and J by 1 base, with 6 bases left in between. The CDR3 loop reads CAWSVDANTEAFF. As DNA, the CDR3 is TGTGCCTGGAGTGTTGATGCGAACACTGAAGCTTTCTTT.

This clonotype was counted ten times or more. V and J are TRBV28 and TRBJ1-5; D is possibly TRBD1 (6 bases). V lost 1 base, J lost 4 bases, and 11 bases lay in between. The germline V gene encodes CDR1 MDHEN and CDR2 SYDVKM. CDR3 length equals 15 residues. The CDR3 nucleotides are TGTGCCAGCAGTTTATCAGGGGCCGGGAATCAGCCCCAGCATTTT. Its translation: CASSLSGAGNQPQHF.

This clonotype was seen many times. The V call is TRBV6-1, the J call TRBJ1-5; a possible D gene is TRBD1 (6 bases). Looked up from germline, CDR1 is MNHNS and CDR2 is SASEGT. This CDR3 is built from 14 residues. Trimming pared 6 bases from V and 9 bases from J, leaving 18 bases between. This CDR3 reads CASRPTQTGLPQHF. In DNA, the CDR3 is TGTGCCAGCAGACCCACTCAGACAGGACTGCCCCAGCATTTT.

Concerning this clonotype: A much bigger clone sits one base away, suggesting this may be a read error. The missing conserved phenylalanine or tryptophan at the end of this CDR3 makes a read error likely. The chain links TRBV5-6 to TRBJ1-1; no clear D gene. Germline loops: CDR1 SGHDT, CDR2 YYEEEE. CDR3 length equals 16 residues. The V end was cut by 1 base, the J end by 5 bases, with 18 bases between. Written as DNA, the CDR3 is TGTGCCAGCAGCTTGTTCGTCCCCAAGACCCATACTGAAGCTTTCTAT. Translated, it gives CASSLFVPKTHTEAFY.

This clonotype was counted only a few times. This chain joins TRBV5-1 and TRBJ2-7, with D perhaps matching TRBD1 (6 bases). Germline assignment: CDR1 SGHRS and CDR2 YFSETQ. This CDR3 is built from 15 residues. With 6 bases removed from V and 1 base from J, the gap between germline ends came to 17 bases. Here the CDR3 DNA reads TGCGCCAGCACCCCCGGCGACAGGACATCCTACGAGCAGTACTTC. This translates into CASTPGDRTSYEQYF.

This clonotype was counted many times. The chain joins TRBV12-3 or TRBV12-4 to TRBJ1-1; D ambiguous. V shed 3 bases and J shed 5 bases, with 7 bases lying between them. This CDR3 region has 12 residues. CDR3 sequence (DNA): TGTGCCAGCAGTTTTGGTAAAACTGAAGCTTTCTTT. This sequence encodes CASSFGKTEAFF.

The sample holds many counts of this clonotype. V gene TRBV6-2 or TRBV6-3 combines with J gene TRBJ1-1; D is unresolved. V was cut by 9 bases and J by 3 bases, with 20 bases left in between. There are 15 residues in the CDR3. CDR1 is MNHEY, CDR2 SVGEGT, per germline. The DNA for the CDR3 is TGTGCCAGATACCCCATCGATGGTAGGGACACTGAAGCTTTCTTT. This codes for CARYPIDGRDTEAFF.

The gene calls are TRBV20-1 and TRBJ2-7; 11 positions match TRBD2. Trimming cost V 6 bases and J 5 bases; bases outside gene matches: 9. Germline V gives CDR1 DFQATT, CDR2 SNEGSKA (reference sequence). The CDR3 extends over 14 amino acids. CDR3 DNA: TGCAGTGCCAGCAGCCGACTAGCGGGAAACGAGCAGTACTTC. It encodes CSASSRLAGNEQYF.

This clonotype was recorded many times. V gene TRBV6-1 combines with J gene TRBJ2-2; 7 bases match TRBD1. The CDR3 is 15 amino acids. With 7 bases clipped from V and 3 bases from J, the junction kept 8 bases outside the gene matches. Germline assignment: CDR1 MNHNS and CDR2 SASEGT. The CDR3 reads CASTGTDQYTGELFF. The CDR3 bases are TGTGCCAGCACTGGGACAGACCAATACACCGGGGAGCTGTTTTTT.

The J gene is TRBJ1-1, the V gene TRBV7-6; D is unclear. CDR1 is SGHVS and CDR2 is FNYEAQ in the germline V gene. The CDR3 runs 14 residues. Trimming left V 1 base short and J 2 bases short, with 8 bases between. The CDR3 bases are TGTGCCAGCAGCTTAGAGGTTCGAAACACTGAAGCTTTCTTT. This gives the protein CASSLEVRNTEAFF.

This clonotype was seen many times. The DNA of the CDR3 is TGTGCTGCCGGTATGAATGTAGAGACCCAGTACTTC. Its translation is CAAGMNVETQYF. The chain has TRBV18 and TRBJ2-5, with D hard to call. CDR3 length: 12 amino acids. CDR1 KGHSH and CDR2 LQKENI come from the germline V gene.

This clonotype appeared many times. The chain has TRBV5-1 and TRBJ1-1; TRBD1 might be the D (6 bases). Germline V gene sequence: CDR1 SGHRS, CDR2 YFSETQ. The CDR3 has 15 amino acids. Trimming took off 4 bases at V and 1 base at J, with 14 bases between the two ends. This CDR3 is CASSPRVGGNTEAFF. CDR3 in DNA: TGCGCCAGCAGCCCTAGGGTAGGGGGGAACACTGAAGCTTTCTTT.

This clonotype was detected only a few times. At one end the junction does not follow the germline gene, possibly because of a read error. The rearrangement uses TRBV28 and TRBJ2-4; 8 bases are a match to TRBD2. Germline CDR1 reads MDHEN; CDR2 reads SYDVKM. The CDR3 is 16 residues long. CDR3 in amino acids: CASSLWGDAGGNIKYF. In DNA, the CDR3 is TGTGCCAGCAGTCTCTGGGGGGACGCGGGGGGAAACATTAAGTACTTC.

V usage is TRBV30 and J usage is TRBJ2-7; D is uncertain. This CDR3 contains 13 residues. CDR1 GTSNPN and CDR2 SVGIG come from the germline V gene (reference sequence). Between the trimmed V and J ends, which lost 2 bases and 2 bases, there was a span of 10 bases. DNA for the CDR3: TGTGCCTGGAGTAACGCCGAGCCCTACGAGCAGTACTTC. It yields the protein CAWSNAEPYEQYF.

This clonotype was seen ten or more times. Lacking the conserved final phenylalanine or tryptophan, this CDR3 likely reflects a read error. J is TRBJ2-7 and V is TRBV7-4; tentatively, D is TRBD1 (5 bases). The CDR3 length is 16 residues. V shed 2 bases and J shed 9 bases, with 23 bases lying between them. In germline, CDR1 is SGHVT, CDR2 SQSDAQ. The CDR3 bases are TGTGCCAGCAGCTTACTGGGGCCCTACCACCACTACTGGCAGTACCTC. It codes for CASSLLGPYHHYWQYL.

This clonotype appeared many times. The chain carries TRBV28 and TRBJ1-1, with 7 positions matching TRBD1. The CDR3 contains 16 residues. The J segment lost 2 bases and the V segment lost 4 bases, leaving 10 bases of the junction unmatched. In germline, CDR1 is MDHEN, CDR2 SYDVKM. CDR3 bases: TGTGCCAGCAGTTCGTCCGGGACAGTAAAAAACACTGAAGCTTTCTTT. Translated, it gives CASSSSGTVKNTEAFF. The variable domain in full, with the rest retrieved from reference TRBV28 and TRBJ1-1, is DVKVTQSSRYLVKRTGEKVFLECVQDMDHENMFWYRQDPGLGLRLIYFSYDVKMKEKGDIPEGYSVSREKKERFSLILESASTNQTSMYLCASSSSGTVKNTEAFFGQGTRLTVV.

This clonotype has ten or more counts. The rearrangement joins TRBV20-1 to TRBJ2-5, with 8 bases identical to TRBD2. This CDR3 has 13 amino acids. The germline gives CDR1 DFQATT, CDR2 SNEGSKA (reference sequence). V was clipped by 4 bases and J by 5 bases; unmatched bases: 6. The CDR3 coding sequence is TGCAGTGCTAAAGTGACTAGCGAGGAGACCCAGTACTTC. It is translated as CSAKVTSEETQYF.